The rows below give T cell receptor beta chains drawn from one sample of a study of shared clonotypes between healthy human individuals. TCRdb's table, derived via immunoSEQ multiplex PCR, lists solely in-frame clones and lacks some. The sample lists 1.6 million or so clones; roughly 95% were seen once. Sequenced sample: naive CD4+ T cells sorted from blood. All receptors derive from a man aged 30 to 39 in good health. Each CDR3 is given with its conserved first and last residue. The order of the fields is V gene, D gene, J gene, clone size, CDR3 length, CDR3 DNA, CDR3 protein. The D gene is left open where the match is weak. Size is stated for part of the rows, as once, few or many counts, or as a class when the clone is expanded.

V: TRBV4-3
D: NA
J: TRBJ1-5
size: NA
length: 13
DNA: TGCGCCAGCAGCCAAGGTATCTATCAGCCCCAGCATTTT
CDR3: CASSQGIYQPQHF

V: TRBV21-1
D: NA
J: TRBJ2-5
size: NA
length: 18
DNA: TGTGCCAGCAGCAAAGGGGGAAGGGGGCGGACACCGAAAGAGACCCAGTACTTC
CDR3: CASSKGGRGRTPKETQYF

V: TRBV28
D: TRBD1
J: TRBJ2-5
size: NA
length: 15
DNA: TGTGCCAGCAGTTCCGCCGGGACAGCCCAAGAGACCCAGTACTTC
CDR3: CASSSAGTAQETQYF

V: TRBV19
D: NA
J: TRBJ2-7
size: NA
length: 13
DNA: TGTGCCAGTAGTAGTCGGCCCGGCGTCGAGCAGTACTTC
CDR3: CASSSRPGVEQYF

V: TRBV30
D: NA
J: TRBJ1-1
size: NA
length: 12
DNA: TGTGCCTGGAGTGTAAGGGGGGTGAGGGCTTTCTTT
CDR3: CAWSVRGVRAFF

V: TRBV15
D: TRBD2
J: TRBJ2-1
size: NA
length: 13
DNA: TGTGCCACCAGCACCTATAGCGGGAATGAGCAGTTCTTC
CDR3: CATSTYSGNEQFF

V: TRBV28
D: NA
J: TRBJ2-7
size: NA
length: 15
DNA: TGTGCCAGCAGTTTATGGAGCCTCTCAGGGATCGAGCAGTACTTC
CDR3: CASSLWSLSGIEQYF

V: TRBV11-2
D: NA
J: TRBJ1-5
size: NA
length: 15
DNA: TGTGCCAGCAGCTTAGATGGGGGATTTGGACAGCCCCAGCATTTT
CDR3: CASSLDGGFGQPQHF

V: TRBV5-5
D: NA
J: TRBJ2-5
size: NA
length: 16
DNA: TGTGCCAGCAGCCTGCTTGGAACGACGGGCCAAGAGACCCAGTACTTC
CDR3: CASSLLGTTGQETQYF

V: TRBV5-1
D: NA
J: TRBJ2-5
size: few
length: 13
DNA: TGCGCCAGCAGCTCACCGTACCAAGAGACCCAGTACTTC
CDR3: CASSSPYQETQYF

V: TRBV28
D: NA
J: TRBJ2-1
size: NA
length: 13
DNA: TGTGCCAGCAGTTCCCAAATCCGAGATGAGCAGTTCTTC
CDR3: CASSSQIRDEQFF

V: TRBV5-1
D: NA
J: TRBJ2-1
size: NA
length: 13
DNA: TGCGTCCCCTCGGGAAACTCCTACAATGAGCAGTTCTTC
CDR3: CVPSGNSYNEQFF